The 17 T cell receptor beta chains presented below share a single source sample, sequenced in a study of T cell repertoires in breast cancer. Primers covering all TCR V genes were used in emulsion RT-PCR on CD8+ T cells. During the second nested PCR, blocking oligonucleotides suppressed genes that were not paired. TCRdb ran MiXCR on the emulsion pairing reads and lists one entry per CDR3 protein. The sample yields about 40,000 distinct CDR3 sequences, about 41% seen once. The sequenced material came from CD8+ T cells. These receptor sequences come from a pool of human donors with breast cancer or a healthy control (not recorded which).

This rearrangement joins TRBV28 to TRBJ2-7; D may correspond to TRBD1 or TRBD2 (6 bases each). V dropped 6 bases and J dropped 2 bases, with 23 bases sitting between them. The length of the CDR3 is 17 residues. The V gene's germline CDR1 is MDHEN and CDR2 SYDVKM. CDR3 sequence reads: CASSKSGAGRTAYEQYF. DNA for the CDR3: TGTGCCAGCAGCAAGTCGGGGGCGGGACGAACCGCCTACGAGCAGTACTTC.

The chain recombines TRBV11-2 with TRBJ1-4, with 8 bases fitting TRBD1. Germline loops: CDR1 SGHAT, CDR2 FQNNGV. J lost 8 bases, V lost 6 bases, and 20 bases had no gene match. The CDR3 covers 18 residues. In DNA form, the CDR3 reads TGTGCCAGCAGGCCGGACAGGGTCTGGGAGGGCGTCGGCGAAAAACTGTTTTTT. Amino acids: CASRPDRVWEGVGEKLFF.

The CDR3 coding sequence is TGTGCCAGCAGTCGCGAGGGTACAGGCTACACCTTC. Translating gives CASSREGTGYTF. The chain couples TRBV12-3 or TRBV12-4 to TRBJ1-2; D not certain. V was cut by 5 bases and J by 8 bases, with 12 bases left in between. The CDR3 contains 12 residues.

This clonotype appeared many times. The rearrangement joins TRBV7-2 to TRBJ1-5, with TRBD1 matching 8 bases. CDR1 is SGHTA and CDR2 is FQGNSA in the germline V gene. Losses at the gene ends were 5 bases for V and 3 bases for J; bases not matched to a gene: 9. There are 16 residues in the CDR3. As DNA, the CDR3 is TGTGCCAGCAGCCCATGGACAGGGCCCTCCAATCAGCCCCAGCATTTT. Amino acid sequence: CASSPWTGPSNQPQHF.

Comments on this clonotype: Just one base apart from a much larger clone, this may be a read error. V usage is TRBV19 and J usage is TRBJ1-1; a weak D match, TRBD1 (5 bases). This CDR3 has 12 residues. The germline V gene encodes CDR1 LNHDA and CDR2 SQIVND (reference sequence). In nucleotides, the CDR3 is TGTGCCGGTAGTTTTGGGGGTACTGAAGCTTTCTTT. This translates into CAGSFGGTEAFF.

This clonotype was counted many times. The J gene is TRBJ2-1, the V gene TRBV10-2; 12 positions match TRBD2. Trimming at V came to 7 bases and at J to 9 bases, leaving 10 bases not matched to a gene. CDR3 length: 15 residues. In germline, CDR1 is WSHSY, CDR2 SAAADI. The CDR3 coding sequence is TGCGCCAGCATCCTGCAACTAGCGGGAGGTCGTGAGCAGTTCTTC. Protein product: CASILQLAGGREQFF.

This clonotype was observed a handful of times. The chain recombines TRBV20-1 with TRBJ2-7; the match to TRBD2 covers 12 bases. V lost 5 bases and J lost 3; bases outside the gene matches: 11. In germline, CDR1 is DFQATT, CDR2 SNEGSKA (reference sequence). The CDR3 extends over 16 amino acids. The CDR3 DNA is TGCAGTGCTCGACTAGCGGGGGCCTCTTCCCGCTACGAGCAGTACTTC. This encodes CSARLAGASSRYEQYF.

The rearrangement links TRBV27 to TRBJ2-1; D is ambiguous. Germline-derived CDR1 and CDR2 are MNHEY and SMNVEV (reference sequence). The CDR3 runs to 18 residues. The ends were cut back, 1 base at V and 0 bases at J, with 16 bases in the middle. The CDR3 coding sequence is TGTGCCAGCAGTTTATTGGGGAAAAGCCTTAGCTCCTACAATGAGCAGTTCTTC. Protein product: CASSLLGKSLSSYNEQFF.

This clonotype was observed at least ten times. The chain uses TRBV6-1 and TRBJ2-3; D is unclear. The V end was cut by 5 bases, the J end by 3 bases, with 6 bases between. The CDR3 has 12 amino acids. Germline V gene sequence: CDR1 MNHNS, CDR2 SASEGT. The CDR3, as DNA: TGTGCCAGCAGTCTACAGACAGATACGCAGTATTTT. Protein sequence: CASSLQTDTQYF.

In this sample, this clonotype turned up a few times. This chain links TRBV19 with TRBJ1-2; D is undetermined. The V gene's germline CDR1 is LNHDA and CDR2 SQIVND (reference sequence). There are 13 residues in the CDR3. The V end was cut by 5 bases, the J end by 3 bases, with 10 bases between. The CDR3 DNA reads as TGTGCCAGTAGTCCTCCCAGCTACTATGGCTACACCTTC. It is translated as CASSPPSYYGYTF.

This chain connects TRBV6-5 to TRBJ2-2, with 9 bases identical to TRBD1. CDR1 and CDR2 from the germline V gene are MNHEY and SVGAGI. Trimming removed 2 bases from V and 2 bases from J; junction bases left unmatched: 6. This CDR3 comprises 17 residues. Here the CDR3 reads CASSYHPGQGNTGELFF. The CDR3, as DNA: TGTGCCAGCAGTTACCACCCGGGACAGGGCAACACCGGGGAGCTGTTTTTT.

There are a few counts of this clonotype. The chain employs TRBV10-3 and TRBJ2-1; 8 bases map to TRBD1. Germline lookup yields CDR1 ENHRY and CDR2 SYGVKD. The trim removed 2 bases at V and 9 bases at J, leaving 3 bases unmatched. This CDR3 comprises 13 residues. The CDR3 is CAISEQTGAEQFF. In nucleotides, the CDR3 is TGTGCCATCAGTGAGCAGACAGGGGCTGAGCAGTTCTTC.

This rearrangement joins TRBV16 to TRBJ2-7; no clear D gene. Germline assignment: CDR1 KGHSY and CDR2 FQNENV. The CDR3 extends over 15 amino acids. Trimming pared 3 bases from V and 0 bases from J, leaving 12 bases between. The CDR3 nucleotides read TGTGCCAGCAGCCATTCTCGACACAGCTCCTACGAGCAGTACTTC. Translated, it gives CASSHSRHSSYEQYF.

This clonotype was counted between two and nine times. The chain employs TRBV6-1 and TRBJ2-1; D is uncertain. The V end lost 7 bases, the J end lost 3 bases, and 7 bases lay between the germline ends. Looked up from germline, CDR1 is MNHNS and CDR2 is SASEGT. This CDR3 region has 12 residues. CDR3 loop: CASTTVYNEQFF. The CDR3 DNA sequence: TGTGCCAGCACCACGGTCTACAATGAGCAGTTCTTC.

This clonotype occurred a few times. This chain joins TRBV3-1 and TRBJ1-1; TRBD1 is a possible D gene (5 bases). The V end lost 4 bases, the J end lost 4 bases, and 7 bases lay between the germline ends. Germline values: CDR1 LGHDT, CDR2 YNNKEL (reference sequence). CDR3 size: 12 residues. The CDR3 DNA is TGTGCCAGCAGCCCCGGGGCCACTGAAGCTTTCTTT. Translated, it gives CASSPGATEAFF.

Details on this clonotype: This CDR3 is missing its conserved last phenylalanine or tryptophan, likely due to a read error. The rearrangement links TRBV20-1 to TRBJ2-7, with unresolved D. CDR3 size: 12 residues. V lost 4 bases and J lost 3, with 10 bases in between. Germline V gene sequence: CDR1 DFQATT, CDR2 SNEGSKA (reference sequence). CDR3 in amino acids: CSAIREFYEQYL. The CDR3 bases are TGCAGTGCTATTCGTGAGTTCTACGAGCAGTACCTC.

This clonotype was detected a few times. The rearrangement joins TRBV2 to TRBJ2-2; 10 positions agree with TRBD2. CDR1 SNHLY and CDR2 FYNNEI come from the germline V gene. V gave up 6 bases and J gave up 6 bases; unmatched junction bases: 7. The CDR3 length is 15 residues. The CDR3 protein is CASSSTSGMAGELFF. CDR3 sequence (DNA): TGTGCCAGCAGCTCCACTAGCGGGATGGCCGGGGAGCTGTTTTTT.